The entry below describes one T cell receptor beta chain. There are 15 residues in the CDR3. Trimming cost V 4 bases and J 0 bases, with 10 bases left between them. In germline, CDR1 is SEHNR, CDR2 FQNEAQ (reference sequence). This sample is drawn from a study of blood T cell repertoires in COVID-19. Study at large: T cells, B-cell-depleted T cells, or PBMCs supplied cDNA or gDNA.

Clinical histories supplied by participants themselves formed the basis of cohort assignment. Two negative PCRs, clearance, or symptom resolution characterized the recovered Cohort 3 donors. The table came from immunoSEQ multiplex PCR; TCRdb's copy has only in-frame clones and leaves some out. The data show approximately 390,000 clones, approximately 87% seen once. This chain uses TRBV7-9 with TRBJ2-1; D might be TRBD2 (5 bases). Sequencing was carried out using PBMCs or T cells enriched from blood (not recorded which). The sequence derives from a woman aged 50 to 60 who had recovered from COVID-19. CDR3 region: CASSWTPSSYNEQFF. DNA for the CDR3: TGTGCCAGCAGCTGGACTCCCAGCTCCTACAATGAGCAGTTCTTC.